Presented here are 20 T cell receptor beta chains from one specimen sequenced in a study of breast tumors, draining lymph nodes, adjacent tissues. Samples came from axillary lymph nodes draining the breast cancer. TCRdb fed the multiplex PCR reads into MiXCR, producing one record per CDR3 protein. This sample has 150,000 to 200,000 distinct CDR3 sequences, with approximately 33% found just once. Sequencing was performed on axillary lymph node tissue. Receptors were obtained from a female donor with breast cancer. Some clones in this sample may be carry-over from other donors' samples.

This clonotype has ten or more counts. This chain links TRBV28 with TRBJ1-2, with 7 positions matching TRBD1. CDR1 MDHEN and CDR2 SYDVKM come from the germline V gene. CDR3 length: 14 amino acids. V gave up 6 bases and J gave up 4 bases; unmatched junction bases: 8. CDR3 in amino acids: CASSRDSKTYGYTF. CDR3 DNA: TGTGCCAGCAGCAGGGACAGTAAGACCTATGGCTACACCTTC.

The V gene is TRBV11-3, the J gene TRBJ1-2, with TRBD1 matching over 10 bases. The CDR3 is 14 residues long. V lost 9 bases to trimming and J lost 4 bases; unmatched junction nucleotides: 8. Germline lookup yields CDR1 SGHNT and CDR2 YENEEA. The CDR3 protein is CASNSRTGGYGYTF. Here the CDR3 DNA reads TGTGCCAGTAACTCCCGGACAGGGGGCTATGGCTACACCTTC.

Of note for this clonotype: Relative to the germline gene, one junction end is altered; a read error may explain this. The V call is TRBV12-3 or TRBV12-4, the J call TRBJ1-6, with D maybe TRBD1 (5 bases). This CDR3 has 15 amino acids. CDR3 protein: CASTTQRGVNSPLHF. As DNA, the CDR3 is TGTGCCAGCACAACTCAACGGGGGGTAAATTCACCCCTCCACTTC.

For the CDR3, the DNA is TGTGCCAGCAGCTTAGCCAGGGGCTTCTATGGCTACACCTTC. It translates to CASSLARGFYGYTF. The rearrangement links TRBV7-9 to TRBJ1-2, with D perhaps matching TRBD1 (6 bases). Trimming removed 0 bases at V and 4 bases at J, with 9 bases between. CDR1 is SEHNR and CDR2 is FQNEAQ in the germline V gene (reference sequence). This CDR3 is built from 14 residues.

This clonotype was seen at least ten times. The J gene is TRBJ1-2, the V gene TRBV19, with a weak D call TRBD1 (5 bases). Trimming took 3 bases from V and 5 from J, leaving 13 bases between them. CDR1 is LNHDA and CDR2 is SQIVND in the germline V gene (reference sequence). The CDR3 totals 14 residues. The DNA of the CDR3 is TGTGCCAGTAGTATTGATGAGGGGCCTTATGGCTACACCTTC. It is translated as CASSIDEGPYGYTF.

The chain links TRBV25-1 to TRBJ1-4, with D maybe TRBD1 (5 bases). The length of the CDR3 is 14 residues. Germline-derived CDR1 and CDR2 are MGHDK and SYGVNS. The CDR3 region is CTTGGWGFNEKLFF. CDR3 DNA: TGTACCACCGGAGGGTGGGGCTTTAATGAAAAACTGTTTTTT.

In DNA form, the CDR3 reads TGTGCCAGCAGCTTACGGACTAGCGGGGCGGCATACGAGCAGTACTTC. This encodes CASSLRTSGAAYEQYF. J is TRBJ2-7 and V is TRBV3-1, with 12 bases aligning to TRBD2. The J segment lost 4 bases and the V segment lost 5 bases, leaving 9 bases of the junction unmatched. The CDR3 length is 16 residues. CDR1 and CDR2 (germline): LGHDT, YNNKEL (reference sequence).

The rearrangement uses TRBV6-6 and TRBJ1-3, with 7 nucleotides matching TRBD1. Germline lookup yields CDR1 MNHNY and CDR2 SVGAGI (reference sequence). The V segment lost 4 bases and the J segment 8 bases; nucleotides outside the gene matches: 5. The CDR3 spans 13 residues. The CDR3 sequence: CASSSRGLHTIYF. The CDR3 DNA sequence: TGTGCCAGCAGTTCCAGGGGGTTGCACACCATATATTTT.

As for this clonotype: A much bigger clone sits one base away, suggesting this may be a read error. This chain links TRBV28 with TRBJ2-1; D call uncertain. The CDR3 is made up of 12 amino acids. Looked up from germline, CDR1 is MDHEN and CDR2 is SYDVKM. CDR3 residues: CATTLSYDEQFF. In nucleotides, the CDR3 is TGTGCCACGACCTTGTCCTACGATGAGCAGTTCTTC.

The chain combines TRBV4-2 with TRBJ1-5, with D tentatively TRBD1 (5 bases). Germline CDR1 LGHNA, CDR2 YNFKEQ. The CDR3 is made up of 15 amino acids. The germline V and J ends were trimmed by 0 bases and 14 bases, with 20 bases remaining between them. The CDR3 DNA reads as TGTGCCAGCAGCCAAGACCCGGGACTAGCGGGAGGCGAGCATTTT. Translating gives CASSQDPGLAGGEHF.

In its sample, this clonotype was seen many times. The V and J genes are TRBV28 and TRBJ2-3, with 11 nucleotides matching TRBD2. The V and J ends lost 4 bases and 5 bases, in that order; junction bases with no gene match: 5. Germline V CDR1 and CDR2: MDHEN, SYDVKM. The CDR3 length is 15 residues. CDR3 region: CASSSAGLAVDTQYF. As DNA, the CDR3 is TGTGCCAGCAGTTCGGCGGGACTAGCGGTAGATACGCAGTATTTT.

The V gene is TRBV28, the J gene TRBJ2-6; no firm D call. The germline V gene encodes CDR1 MDHEN and CDR2 SYDVKM. The CDR3 is made up of 13 amino acids. V was cut by 7 bases and J by 4 bases, with 8 bases left in between. The DNA of the CDR3 is TGTGCCAGCAATTTTGGGGGGGCCAACGTCCTGACTTTC. Protein: CASNFGGANVLTF.

This clonotype was counted a few times. A much larger clone differs by one base, so this may be a read error. Written as DNA, the CDR3 is TGCAGTGCCCCTAGACCCTCCTACGAGCCGTACTTC. This sequence encodes CSAPRPSYEPYF. The gene calls are TRBV20-1 and TRBJ2-7; D not resolved. CDR1 is DFQATT and CDR2 is SNEGSKA in the germline V gene (reference sequence). The CDR3 covers 12 residues.

The rearrangement uses TRBV30 and TRBJ2-5, with TRBD1 matching over 11 bases. The CDR3 spans 15 residues. Germline trimming cut 2 bases from V and 5 bases from J; bases unmatched to any gene: 7. Germline assignment: CDR1 GTSNPN and CDR2 SVGIG (reference sequence). CDR3 bases: TGTGCCTGGAGTCTAGGGACAGGGGGGATTGAGACCCAGTACTTC. It translates to CAWSLGTGGIETQYF.

As for this clonotype: One end of the junction varies from germline; a read error may be responsible. The rearrangement links TRBV7-2 to TRBJ2-7; 7 bases match TRBD2. Germline V gene sequence: CDR1 SGHTA, CDR2 FQGNSA. The CDR3 extends over 14 amino acids. This CDR3 reads CISTTAGGTYEQYF. The CDR3 DNA sequence: TGTATCAGCACTACGGCCGGGGGGACCTACGAGCAGTACTTC.

There are many counts of this clonotype. The V and J genes are TRBV2 and TRBJ2-7, with D maybe TRBD1 (6 bases). Trimming removed 4 bases from V and 3 bases from J, with 13 bases in between. Germline V gene lookup returns CDR1 SNHLY and CDR2 FYNNEI. This CDR3 has 14 residues. The CDR3 nucleotides read TGTGCCAGCAGTGGGACAGTCAGGGTCTACGAGCAGTACTTC. Translated, it gives CASSGTVRVYEQYF.

This clonotype was counted at least ten times. V gene TRBV28 combines with J gene TRBJ2-7; D is unresolved. CDR1 and CDR2 from the germline V gene are MDHEN and SYDVKM. The CDR3 contains 16 residues. Trimming stripped 5 bases from V and 0 bases from J, with 17 bases between. The CDR3 here is CASSNPLETLSYEQYF. The CDR3 DNA is TGTGCCAGCAGTAACCCCTTAGAAACGCTCTCCTACGAGCAGTACTTC.

This clonotype was detected many times. V usage is TRBV18 and J usage is TRBJ2-3; 9 positions match TRBD2. CDR1 and CDR2 (germline): KGHSH, LQKENI. V trimming: 2 bases; J trimming: 3 bases; junction bases outside the gene matches: 6. CDR3 size: 16 residues. The CDR3 DNA reads as TGTGCCAGCTCACCAAGGCGTAGCGGGAGTACAGATACGCAGTATTTT. Encoded protein: CASSPRRSGSTDTQYF.

This clonotype was seen ten or more times. V usage is TRBV5-1 and J usage is TRBJ2-1; D is ambiguous. This CDR3 comprises 11 residues. Looked up from germline, CDR1 is SGHRS and CDR2 is YFSETQ. Between the trimmed V and J ends, which lost 3 bases and 8 bases, there was a span of 6 bases. CDR3 residues: CASSSTYEQFF. As DNA, the CDR3 is TGCGCCAGCAGCTCCACCTATGAGCAGTTCTTC.

The rearrangement joins TRBV29-1 to TRBJ1-2; TRBD1 matches at 9 bases. V was pared by 7 bases and J by 8 bases, with 11 bases of the junction left unmatched. Germline-derived CDR1 and CDR2 are SQVTM and ANQGSEA. This CDR3 has 13 amino acids. CDR3 in DNA: TGCAGCGCGTCTATACAGGGGGCGCGGGGCTACACCTTC. Its protein product is CSASIQGARGYTF. Supplemented by reference TRBV29-1 and TRBJ1-2, the full variable domain reads SAVISQKPSRDICQRGTSLTIQCQVDSQVTMMFWYRQQPGQSLTLIATANQGSEATYESGFVIDKFPISRPNLTFSTLTVSNMSPEDSSIYLCSASIQGARGYTFGSGTRLTVV.